What follows are 2 T cell receptor beta chains derived from one specimen sequenced in a study of T cell responses to AZD1222 COVID-19 vaccine. Generated by immunoSEQ multiplex PCR, the TCRdb table keeps only in-frame clones and is missing some. The sample shows under 200,000 clones, about 91% of them seen only once. The source material was peripheral blood, sampled 28 days after the second AZD1222 dose. Receptors were obtained from an adult who received the AZD1222 COVID-19 vaccine.

J is TRBJ2-7 and V is TRBV4-3; the D is unclear. The CDR3 has 14 amino acids. Trimming removed 3 bases from V and 2 bases from J, with 11 bases in between. Germline V lookup: CDR1 LGHNA, CDR2 YSLEER. The CDR3 is CASSQEIGTYEQYF. The DNA of the CDR3 is TGCGCCAGCAGCCAGGAGATAGGGACCTACGAGCAGTACTTC.

The chain couples TRBV3-1 (or the pseudogene TRBV3-2) to TRBJ1-3, with 9 bases lining up with TRBD1. Unmatched junction bases numbered 21, after V lost 3 bases and J lost 0 bases. The germline V gene encodes CDR1 LGHDT and CDR2 YNNKEL (reference sequence). This CDR3 has 22 amino acids. The CDR3 here is CASSHKEKDRGFLTRSGNTIYF. The DNA of the CDR3 is TGTGCCAGCAGCCACAAAGAGAAGGACAGGGGCTTTCTTACTCGCTCTGGAAACACCATATATTTT.